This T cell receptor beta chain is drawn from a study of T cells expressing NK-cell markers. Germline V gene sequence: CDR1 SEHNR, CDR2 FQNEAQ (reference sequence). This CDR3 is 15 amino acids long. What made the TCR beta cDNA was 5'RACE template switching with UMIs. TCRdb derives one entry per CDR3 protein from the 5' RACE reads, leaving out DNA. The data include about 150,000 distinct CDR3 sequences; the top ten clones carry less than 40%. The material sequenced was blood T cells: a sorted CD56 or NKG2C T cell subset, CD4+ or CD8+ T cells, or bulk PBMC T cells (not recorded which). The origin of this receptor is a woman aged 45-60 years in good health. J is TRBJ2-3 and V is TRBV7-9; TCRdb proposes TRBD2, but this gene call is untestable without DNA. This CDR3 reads CASSFGGGRTDTQYF.